This T cell receptor beta chain was found in a study of blood T cell repertoires in COVID-19. Study overall: Samples of COVID-19 (acute and convalescent) were obtained from the United States, Italy and Spain. PBMCs, B-cell-depleted T cells, or T cells were the source of the cDNA or gDNA that made up the material.

Looked up from germline, CDR1 is MGHRA and CDR2 is YSYEKL. The CDR3 extends over 18 amino acids. Trimming at V came to 4 bases and at J to 1 base, leaving 8 bases not matched to a gene. This clone was seen a few times. Original methodology: Reference gene primers were amplified, and this amplification served to estimate nucleated cell counts. Produced via immunoSEQ multiplex PCR; TCRdb's table is partial and in-frame only. The V and J calls and clone size come from that table; D and trimming were worked out from the DNA. The sample contains under 200,000 clones, roughly 70% of which appear only once. Sequences were obtained from peripheral blood. The gene calls are TRBV4-1 and TRBJ1-6; 9 bases map to TRBD1. The TCR originated in a woman older than 75 with acute or convalescent COVID-19. The CDR3 region is CASSRTDRGVSYNSPLHF. The CDR3 DNA is TGCGCCAGCAGCCGAACGGACAGGGGAGTTTCCTATAATTCACCCCTCCACTTT.